The 27 T cell receptor beta chains reported below all come from one sample, sequenced in a study of cytomegalovirus exposure and HLA in healthy donors. The study ran its PCR with 60 Vbeta and 13 Jbeta primers. The repertoire was sequenced with immunoSEQ multiplex PCR; TCRdb's copy has only in-frame clones and lacks some. Among 170,000 or so clones listed, roughly 75% were seen once. Input material: PBMCs. The receptors stem from a woman aged 45-59 years in good health and CMV-seropositive.

This sequence joins TRBV29-1 and TRBJ1-2; no definite D call. Trimming took off 6 bases at V and 7 bases at J, with 12 bases between the two ends. This CDR3 is built from 11 residues. Germline values: CDR1 SQVTM, CDR2 ANQGSEA. For the CDR3, the DNA is TGCAGCGTCCCGGGGAGGGCTGGCTACACCTTC. Translating gives CSVPGRAGYTF.

This rearrangement joins TRBV18 to TRBJ1-1; 12 nucleotides match TRBD1. The CDR3 is 15 residues long. The junction had 3 bases not matched to a gene; V was cut back by 3 bases and J by 4 bases. Germline lookup yields CDR1 KGHSH and CDR2 LQKENI. The CDR3 bases are TGTGCCAGCTCACCGGGACAGGGGGCTCCCACTGAAGCTTTCTTT. Protein product: CASSPGQGAPTEAFF.

There are a few counts of this clone. This chain connects TRBV9 to TRBJ1-2; D perhaps matches TRBD1 (5 bases). Deletions cut 0 bases from V and 2 bases from J, with 5 bases between. Germline V gene lookup returns CDR1 SGDLS and CDR2 YYNGEE. The CDR3 loop spans 13 amino acids. The CDR3: CASSVGQNYGYTF. The DNA for the CDR3 is TGTGCCAGCAGCGTAGGACAGAACTATGGCTACACCTTC.

This clone was picked up a small number of times. The rearrangement joins TRBV11-2 to TRBJ1-1; no clear D. The CDR3 contains 15 residues. Deletions cut 2 bases from V and 4 bases from J, with 14 bases between. CDR1 is SGHAT and CDR2 is FQNNGV in the germline V gene. The DNA of the CDR3 is TGTGCCAGCAGCTTAAACTCGCCAGCGGCCACTGAAGCTTTCTTT. Residues: CASSLNSPAATEAFF.

The rearrangement uses TRBV7-9 and TRBJ1-1; D possibly corresponds to TRBD1 (6 bases). The CDR3 totals 15 residues. Trimming removed 2 bases at V and 0 bases at J, with 10 bases between. From germline, CDR1 is SEHNR and CDR2 FQNEAQ (reference sequence). The CDR3 loop is CASSLTGIMNTEAFF. The CDR3 region has the DNA TGTGCCAGCAGCTTAACAGGGATAATGAACACTGAAGCTTTCTTT.

This chain connects TRBV18 to TRBJ2-1; no clear D gene. CDR3 length: 15 amino acids. Trimming pared 6 bases from V and 0 bases from J, leaving 12 bases between. Germline-derived CDR1 and CDR2 are KGHSH and LQKENI. The CDR3 spells CASSPNPLSYNEQFF. The DNA of the CDR3 is TGTGCCAGCTCCCCTAATCCTCTCTCCTACAATGAGCAGTTCTTC.

The genes are TRBV28 and TRBJ2-1, with 11 bases aligning to TRBD2. J was trimmed by 4 bases and V by 6 bases; bases with no gene match: 5. Germline lookup yields CDR1 MDHEN and CDR2 SYDVKM. This CDR3 region has 15 residues. CDR3 sequence: CASRPGTSGYNEQFF. As DNA, the CDR3 is TGTGCCAGCAGACCCGGGACTAGCGGATACAATGAGCAGTTCTTC. The full variable domain, with the rest looked up from reference TRBV28 and TRBJ2-1, is DVKVTQSSRYLVKRTGEKVFLECVQDMDHENMFWYRQDPGLGLRLIYFSYDVKMKEKGDIPEGYSVSREKKERFSLILESASTNQTSMYLCASRPGTSGYNEQFFGPGTRLTVL.

The chain recombines TRBV5-5 with TRBJ1-5, with D hard to call. This CDR3 comprises 15 residues. Germline assignment: CDR1 SGHKS and CDR2 YYEKEE (reference sequence). Trimming stripped 0 bases from V and 9 bases from J, with 16 bases between. For the CDR3, the DNA is TGTGCCAGCAGCTTGGAGGCGGGGATTGTAGCGCCCCAGCATTTT. Residues: CASSLEAGIVAPQHF.

The chain joins TRBV9 to TRBJ1-1; 7 nucleotides align to TRBD1. J lost 5 bases, V lost 0 bases, and 7 bases had no gene match. Germline loops: CDR1 SGDLS, CDR2 YYNGEE. The CDR3 sequence is 15 residues long. The CDR3 DNA reads TGTGCCAGCAGCGTAGCCTTTCAGGGGGAAACTGAAGCTTTCTTT. It codes for CASSVAFQGETEAFF. The full variable domain, with the rest looked up from reference TRBV9 and TRBJ1-1, is DSGVTQTPKHLITATGQRVTLRCSPRSGDLSVYWYQQSLDQGLQFLIQYYNGEERAKGNILERFSAQQFPDLHSELNLSSLELGDSALYFCASSVAFQGETEAFFGQGTRLTVV.

V and J are TRBV4-1 and TRBJ2-6, with TRBD1 identical over 7 bases. V was pared by 3 bases and J by 0 bases, with 5 bases of the junction left unmatched. Germline CDR1 and CDR2: MGHRA and YSYEKL. The CDR3 length is 17 residues. CDR3 DNA sequence: TGCGCCAGCAGCCATGGGGGACAGACCTCTGGGGCCAACGTCCTGACTTTC. Its protein product is CASSHGGQTSGANVLTF.

V is TRBV11-2 and J is TRBJ2-2; 8 nucleotides align to TRBD2. V lost 5 bases and J lost 5; bases outside the gene matches: 13. The CDR3 sequence is 17 residues long. CDR1 is SGHAT, CDR2 FQNNGV, per germline. The DNA for the CDR3 is TGTGCCAGCAGCCCTGCGGGGGGCGCCCTGCTAACCGGGGAGCTGTTTTTT. It codes for CASSPAGGALLTGELFF.

A few counts support this clone. This chain joins TRBV9 and TRBJ1-3; 7 bases fit TRBD1. Germline CDR1 SGDLS, CDR2 YYNGEE. The CDR3 runs 16 residues. V dropped 3 bases and J dropped 4; count of bases not matched to a gene: 10. The CDR3 sequence: CASSGYRGRSGNTIYF. CDR3 in DNA: TGTGCCAGCAGCGGATACAGGGGTCGGTCCGGAAACACCATATATTTT.

This clone was detected a few times. The chain couples TRBV19 to TRBJ2-3; 9 bases agree with TRBD2. Trimming at V came to 3 bases and at J to 7 bases, leaving 11 bases not matched to a gene. Germline CDR1 LNHDA, CDR2 SQIVND (reference sequence). The CDR3 is 16 amino acids. CDR3 loop: CASSIPRTSDSHTQYF. In DNA form, the CDR3 reads TGTGCCAGTAGTATCCCCCGGACTAGCGATTCCCATACGCAGTATTTT.

This clone was observed a few times. This chain connects TRBV27 to TRBJ2-6; D is unresolved. V was trimmed by 3 bases and J by 2 bases, leaving 2 bases between them. The CDR3 length is 13 residues. CDR1 MNHEY and CDR2 SMNVEV come from the germline V gene (reference sequence). The CDR3 DNA reads as TGTGCCAGCAGTTTCGCTGGGGCCAACGTCCTGACTTTC. Residues: CASSFAGANVLTF.

This chain joins TRBV10-3 and TRBJ1-1; no firm D call. The CDR3 is made up of 13 amino acids. V gave up 6 bases and J gave up 0 bases, with 8 bases separating them. The V gene's germline CDR1 is ENHRY and CDR2 SYGVKD. CDR3 region: CAIRDKVNTEAFF. The DNA for the CDR3 is TGTGCCATCAGAGACAAAGTGAACACTGAAGCTTTCTTT.

A few counts support this clone. This sequence joins TRBV11-3 and TRBJ1-6; D ambiguous. Germline assignment: CDR1 SGHNT and CDR2 YENEEA. The CDR3 consists of 12 residues. The germline V and J ends were trimmed by 5 bases and 13 bases, with 12 bases remaining between them. CDR3 DNA: TGTGCCAGCAGCCCCCCCCTTTCTCCCCTCCACTTT. Translating gives CASSPPLSPLHF.

This rearrangement joins TRBV6-6 to TRBJ2-2; TRBD2 is a possible D gene (7 bases). The CDR3 runs to 15 residues. Per germline, CDR1 MNHNY and CDR2 SVGAGI (reference sequence). Trimming removed 6 bases at V and 2 bases at J, with 13 bases between. The CDR3 loop is CASSRGGRNTGELFF. CDR3 nucleotide sequence: TGTGCCAGCAGCCGCGGGGGCCGAAACACCGGGGAGCTGTTTTTT.

The V gene is TRBV7-3, the J gene TRBJ1-2; 11 bases match TRBD1. V trimming: 4 bases; J trimming: 3 bases; junction bases outside the gene matches: 4. CDR3 size: 15 residues. The V gene's germline CDR1 is SGHTA and CDR2 FQGTGA. This CDR3 is CASSYRDRGDYGYTF. Here the CDR3 DNA reads TGTGCCAGCAGCTACCGGGACAGGGGGGACTATGGCTACACCTTC.

This rearrangement joins TRBV5-6 to TRBJ1-4; D is unresolved. Trimming stripped 4 bases from V and 7 bases from J, with 17 bases between. Germline loops: CDR1 SGHDT, CDR2 YYEEEE. CDR3 length: 15 amino acids. The CDR3 DNA reads TGTGCCAGCAGCCCACAATCCCGCGGAGGTGAAAAACTGTTTTTT. Protein sequence: CASSPQSRGGEKLFF.

This clone was detected only a few times. The V and J genes are TRBV27 and TRBJ1-4; D unresolved. CDR1 and CDR2 (germline): MNHEY, SMNVEV (reference sequence). V was cut by 10 bases and J by 8 bases, with 11 bases left in between. This CDR3 region has 11 residues. CDR3 in DNA: TGTGCCACACGGACGGGGGAAAAACTGTTTTTT. Encoded protein: CATRTGEKLFF.

The V gene is TRBV5-5, the J gene TRBJ1-5; no clear D. CDR1 and CDR2 (germline): SGHKS, YYEKEE (reference sequence). This CDR3 has 14 residues. Trimming removed 2 bases from V and 5 bases from J, with 11 bases in between. The CDR3 spells CASSLVGRDQPQHF. The CDR3 nucleotides are TGTGCCAGCAGCTTAGTAGGCCGGGATCAGCCCCAGCATTTT.

The chain carries TRBV6-1 and TRBJ2-1, with TRBD2 identical over 8 bases. Germline loops: CDR1 MNHNS, CDR2 SASEGT. The J segment lost 8 bases and the V segment lost 9 bases, leaving 6 bases of the junction unmatched. CDR3 length: 12 amino acids. The CDR3 nucleotides read TGTGCCAGTTTAGCGGGGTCTCATGAGCAGTTCTTC. It codes for CASLAGSHEQFF.

The genes are TRBV2 and TRBJ1-6; possibly TRBD1 for D (5 bases). V lost 8 bases and J 8 bases, leaving 16 bases between the germline ends. Germline CDR1 is SNHLY and CDR2 is FYNNEI. The CDR3 has 14 residues. The CDR3: CASSRGGADSPLHF. CDR3 nucleotides: TGTGCCAGCTCGAGGGGCGGGGCAGATTCACCCCTCCACTTT.

The chain joins TRBV4-3 to TRBJ2-3; 9 bases agree with TRBD1. Looked up from germline, CDR1 is LGHNA and CDR2 is YSLEER. V shed 3 bases, J shed 0 bases, and the junction held 4 bases outside the gene matches. The CDR3 totals 16 residues. This chain's CDR3 is CASSQRTGESTDTQYF. The DNA of the CDR3 is TGCGCCAGCAGCCAGAGGACAGGGGAGAGCACAGATACGCAGTATTTT.

The chain employs TRBV18 and TRBJ1-5; tentative D call: TRBD1 (5 bases). CDR3 length: 13 amino acids. Per germline, CDR1 KGHSH and CDR2 LQKENI. Trimming took off 3 bases at V and 4 bases at J, with 7 bases between the two ends. CDR3 coding DNA: TGTGCCAGCTCACCCGGGGGGAATCAGCCCCAGCATTTT. Protein sequence: CASSPGGNQPQHF.

The chain carries TRBV9 and TRBJ2-7; the D gene is possibly TRBD2 (6 bases). V lost 4 bases, J lost 0 bases, and 14 bases lay in between. The germline V gene has CDR1 SGDLS and CDR2 YYNGEE. The CDR3 length is 15 residues. CDR3 protein: CASSPGEADSYEQYF. CDR3 DNA sequence: TGTGCCAGCAGCCCCGGGGAGGCGGACTCCTACGAGCAGTACTTC.

This clone was detected only a few times. J is TRBJ2-7 and V is TRBV6-1; 8 bases align to TRBD1. CDR1 MNHNS and CDR2 SASEGT come from the germline V gene. With V trimmed by 1 base and J by 3 bases, 5 bases remained unmatched. The CDR3 sequence is 15 residues long. The CDR3 sequence is CASSEGQGAFYEQYF. The CDR3 region has the DNA TGTGCCAGCAGTGAAGGGCAGGGGGCTTTCTACGAGCAGTACTTC.